A selection of T cell receptor beta chains follows, all from one sample in a study of blood T cell repertoires in COVID-19. The data were produced by immunoSEQ multiplex PCR, yet TCRdb's version contains in-frame clones alone and is incomplete. The sample records about 180,000 clones, 82% being singletons. Specimen: peripheral blood. The receptors come from a woman aged 70-85 years with acute or convalescent COVID-19. Both conserved end residues are part of each CDR3. The D gene is left open where the match is weak.

d_gene,j_gene,v_gene,CDR3aa
NA,TRBJ2-7,TRBV4-1,CASSQEEVYEQYF
NA,TRBJ2-6,TRBV11-3,CASSLTPTVSSGANVLTF
NA,TRBJ1-1,TRBV5-1,CASSLSAFLGNTEAFF
TRBD2,TRBJ2-5,TRBV11-2,CASSSGTSGRPQTQYF
TRBD2,TRBJ2-3,TRBV5-1,CASALGLDGDTQYF
NA,TRBJ2-3,TRBV28,CTSSLDSRFTDTQYF
TRBD1,TRBJ2-2,TRBV7-9,CASSTQTGITGELFF
NA,TRBJ1-3,TRBV4-2,CASSQDFPGVSGGNTIYF
NA,TRBJ1-5,TRBV18,CASSPGGGNQPQHF
TRBD1,TRBJ1-2,TRBV28,CASSPTGGPAEGYTF
NA,TRBJ1-4,TRBV7-9,CASSLALGGRGEKLFF
NA,TRBJ1-4,TRBV12-3/TRBV12-4,CASSFGGIEKLFF
TRBD2,TRBJ2-1,TRBV28,CASTRGSVNEQFF